Presented here are 13 T cell receptor beta chains from one specimen sequenced in a study of regulatory T cells in long-lasting Graves disease. Building the TCR beta libraries relied on iRepertoire HTBI primers, and CDR3 regions underwent Arm-PCR. TCRdb re-called the multiplex PCR reads through MiXCR, storing one row per CDR3 protein. The table shows 400,000 to 500,000 distinct CDR3 sequences, with 15% occurring only once. Noted time point: newly diagnosed GD, antithyroid drugs for less than 3 months. PBMC RNA served as the TCR library source. This sample also belongs to another study, concerning T cells in Graves' hyperthyroidism and ophthalmopathy.

The material was peripheral blood mononuclear cells (PBMCs), obtained at new diagnosis, from a patient treated with antithyroid drugs. These receptor sequences come from a woman aged 30 to 39 with Graves disease.

This clonotype was seen many times. This chain links TRBV6-2 or TRBV6-3 with TRBJ1-1; a weak D match, TRBD1 (6 bases). Germline CDR1 and CDR2: MNHEY and SVGEGT. The CDR3 consists of 15 residues. V lost 2 bases and J 3 bases, leaving 13 bases between the germline ends. The chain's CDR3 is CASSYKWGGDTEAFF. The CDR3, as DNA: TGTGCCAGCAGTTACAAGTGGGGGGGCGACACTGAAGCTTTCTTT.

J is TRBJ2-6 and V is TRBV5-1, with D tentatively TRBD1 (7 bases). The CDR3 totals 17 residues. V lost 4 bases to trimming and J lost 0 bases, with 14 bases between them. Per germline, CDR1 SGHRS and CDR2 YFSETQ. Written as DNA, the CDR3 is TGCGCCAGCAGCCCAAGGGGGGACAGCTCTGGGGCCAACGTCCTGACTTTC. Its protein is CASSPRGDSSGANVLTF.

V and J are TRBV28 and TRBJ2-7, with D perhaps matching TRBD1 or TRBD2 (5 bases each). Trimming took off 8 bases at V and 2 bases at J, with 13 bases between the two ends. Per germline, CDR1 MDHEN and CDR2 SYDVKM. The CDR3 covers 13 residues. CDR3 sequence reads: CASLTRGPYEQYF. DNA of the CDR3: TGTGCCAGCCTCACCCGGGGACCCTACGAGCAGTACTTC.

This clonotype was picked up a small number of times. The V call is TRBV28, the J call TRBJ2-7, with 14 bases that match TRBD2. In germline, CDR1 is MDHEN, CDR2 SYDVKM. Trimming at V came to 3 bases and at J to 7 bases, leaving 2 bases not matched to a gene. CDR3 length equals 14 residues. DNA for the CDR3: TGTGCCAGCAGTTTGTGGACTAGCGGGGGGGAGCAGTACTTC. Encoded protein: CASSLWTSGGEQYF.

CDR3 coding DNA: TGTGCCAGCAGGTTAGGGGGCCCCGGTAGAGAAAAACTGTTTTTT. Its protein is CASRLGGPGREKLFF. The chain joins TRBV6-1 to TRBJ1-4, with 7 positions matching TRBD1. Germline trimming cut 6 bases from V and 8 bases from J; bases unmatched to any gene: 12. The CDR3 extends over 15 amino acids. Germline V gene data show CDR1 as MNHNS and CDR2 as SASEGT.

The rearrangement joins TRBV5-1 to TRBJ1-3; the D gene is possibly TRBD1 (5 bases). Germline CDR1 reads SGHRS; CDR2 reads YFSETQ. V dropped 5 bases and J dropped 0 bases, with 12 bases sitting between them. The CDR3 loop spans 15 amino acids. DNA for the CDR3: TGCGCCAGCAGGCGGGACCTCCGCTCTGGAAACACCATATATTTT. Its translation is CASRRDLRSGNTIYF.

The rearrangement links TRBV30 to TRBJ1-5; D unresolved. The CDR3 spans 13 residues. Germline V gene data show CDR1 as GTSNPN and CDR2 as SVGIG (reference sequence). The V and J ends lost 0 bases and 9 bases respectively, with 12 bases between them. The CDR3 coding sequence is TGTGCCTGGAGTGTAAGCGAGGTTGGGCCCCAGCATTTT. It specifies CAWSVSEVGPQHF.

This clonotype showed up many times. The chain uses TRBV5-6 and TRBJ2-7, with 7 positions matching TRBD1. Germline trimming cut 0 bases from V and 3 bases from J; bases unmatched to any gene: 9. This CDR3 has 16 amino acids. Germline CDR1 is SGHDT and CDR2 is YYEEEE. This chain's CDR3 is CASSLGVGQVNYEQYF. The CDR3 DNA reads TGTGCCAGCAGCTTGGGGGTCGGACAGGTAAACTACGAGCAGTACTTC.

This clonotype was seen only a few times. The chain has TRBV7-6 and TRBJ2-1; D is unclear. The CDR3 is made up of 18 amino acids. Germline assignment: CDR1 SGHVS and CDR2 FNYEAQ. V gave up 5 bases and J gave up 4 bases, with 24 bases separating them. For the CDR3, the DNA is TGTGCCAGCAGCCTCCGCAGCCCGACCGAGGCGGAATACAATGAGCAGTTCTTC. This gives the protein CASSLRSPTEAEYNEQFF.

The genes are TRBV9 and TRBJ2-1; D perhaps matches TRBD2 (6 bases). V was trimmed by 0 bases and J by 8 bases, leaving 6 bases between them. The length of the CDR3 is 12 residues. CDR1 SGDLS and CDR2 YYNGEE come from the germline V gene. The CDR3 region has the DNA TGTGCCAGCAGCGTAGGGGAGGATGAGCAGTTCTTC. This gives the protein CASSVGEDEQFF. The full variable domain, in which reference TRBV9 and TRBJ2-1 provide the parts outside the CDR3, is DSGVTQTPKHLITATGQRVTLRCSPRSGDLSVYWYQQSLDQGLQFLIQYYNGEERAKGNILERFSAQQFPDLHSELNLSSLELGDSALYFCASSVGEDEQFFGPGTRLTVL.

This clonotype has at least ten counts. CDR3 residues: CASSQRAGQEPNEQFF. CDR3 nucleotide sequence: TGTGCCAGCAGCCAAAGGGCGGGACAGGAGCCCAATGAGCAGTTCTTC. The chain joins TRBV3-1 to TRBJ2-1, with 8 nucleotides matching TRBD1. The V gene end was trimmed by 2 bases and the J gene end by 6 bases; junction bases not matched to a gene: 9. This CDR3 has 16 amino acids. Germline CDR1 is LGHDT and CDR2 is YNNKEL (reference sequence).

This clonotype appeared a few times. The chain has TRBV15 and TRBJ1-4, with TRBD1 as a possible D gene (6 bases). The CDR3 runs 13 residues. Germline V gives CDR1 LNHNV, CDR2 YYDKDF (reference sequence). V lost 2 bases to trimming and J lost 6 bases, with 7 bases between them. CDR3 in DNA: TGTGCCACCAGCAGAAGGACAGATGAAAAACTGTTTTTT. Its translation is CATSRRTDEKLFF.

This clonotype appeared many times. The chain combines TRBV28 with TRBJ2-5; 9 nucleotides line up with TRBD2. The CDR3 spans 17 residues. Germline V CDR1 and CDR2: MDHEN, SYDVKM. The junction had 9 bases not matched to a gene; V was cut back by 3 bases and J by 1 base. The CDR3 is CASSLSRLADFQETQYF. As DNA, the CDR3 is TGTGCCAGCAGTTTGTCCCGACTAGCGGATTTCCAAGAGACCCAGTACTTC.